The present entry profiles one TCR beta chain with its context. Trimming cost V 0 bases and J 0 bases; bases outside gene matches: 6. The CDR3 extends over 17 amino acids. The germline V gene has CDR1 SGDLS and CDR2 YYNGEE. The sample is drawn from a study of high-grade serous ovarian cancer treatment subgroups. Method: immunoSEQ multiplex PCR; TCRdb's copy keeps in-frame clones and lacks some. The sample gives roughly 4,500 clones, approximately 69% of which show up once; about 10% is in the top ten. Tumor tissue was taken before any definitive surgery or chemotherapy was given. The sequenced material came from tumor tissue. The V call is TRBV9, the J call TRBJ2-3, with 8 bases matching TRBD2. The source of this sequence is a human donor with high-grade serous ovarian cancer. In DNA, the CDR3 is TGTGCCAGCAGCGTAGCTACGGGGGGGGCTAGCACAGATACGCAGTATTTT. Its translation: CASSVATGGASTDTQYF.